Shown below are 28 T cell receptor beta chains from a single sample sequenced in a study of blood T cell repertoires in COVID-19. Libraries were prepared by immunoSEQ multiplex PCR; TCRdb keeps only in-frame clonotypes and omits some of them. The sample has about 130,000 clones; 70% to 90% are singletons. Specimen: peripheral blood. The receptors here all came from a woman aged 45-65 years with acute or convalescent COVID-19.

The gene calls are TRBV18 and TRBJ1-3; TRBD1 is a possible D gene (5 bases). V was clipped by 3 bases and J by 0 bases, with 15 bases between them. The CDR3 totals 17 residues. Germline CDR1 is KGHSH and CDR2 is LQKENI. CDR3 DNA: TGTGCCAGCTCACCCGCTCCAGGGCGGAGCTCTGGAAACACCATATATTTT. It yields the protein CASSPAPGRSSGNTIYF. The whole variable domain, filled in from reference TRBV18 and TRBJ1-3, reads NAGVMQNPRHLVRRRGQEARLRCSPMKGHSHVYWYRQLPEEGLKFMVYLQKENIIDESGMPKERFSAEFPKEGPSILRIQQVVRGDSAAYFCASSPAPGRSSGNTIYFGEGSWLTVV.

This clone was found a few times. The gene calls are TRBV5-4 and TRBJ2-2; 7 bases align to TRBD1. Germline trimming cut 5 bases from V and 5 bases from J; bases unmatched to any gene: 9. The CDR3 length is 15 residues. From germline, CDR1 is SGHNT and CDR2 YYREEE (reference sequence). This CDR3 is CASSSRGPGTGELFF. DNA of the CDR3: TGTGCCAGCAGTTCTAGGGGGCCGGGGACCGGGGAGCTGTTTTTT.

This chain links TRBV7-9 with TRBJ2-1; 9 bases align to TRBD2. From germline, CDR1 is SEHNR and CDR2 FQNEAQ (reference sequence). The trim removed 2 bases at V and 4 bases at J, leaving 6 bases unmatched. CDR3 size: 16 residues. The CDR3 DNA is TGTGCCAGCAGCTTATGGGCGGGAGGGGGTTACAATGAGCAGTTCTTC. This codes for CASSLWAGGGYNEQFF.

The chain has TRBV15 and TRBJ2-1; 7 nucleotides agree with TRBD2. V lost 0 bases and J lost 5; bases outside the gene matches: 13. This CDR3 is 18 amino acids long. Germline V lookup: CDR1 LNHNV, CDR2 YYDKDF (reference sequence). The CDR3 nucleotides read TGTGCCACCAGCAGAGAGCGGGAGCTTAGAGACGCTCACAATGAGCAGTTCTTC. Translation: CATSRERELRDAHNEQFF.

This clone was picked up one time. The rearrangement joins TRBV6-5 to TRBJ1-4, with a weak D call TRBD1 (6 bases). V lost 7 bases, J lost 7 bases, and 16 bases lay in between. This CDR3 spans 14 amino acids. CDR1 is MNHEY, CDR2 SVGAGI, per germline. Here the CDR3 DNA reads TGTGCCAGCACAGTAGGGGGTTTTCGTGAAAAACTGTTTTTT. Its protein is CASTVGGFREKLFF.

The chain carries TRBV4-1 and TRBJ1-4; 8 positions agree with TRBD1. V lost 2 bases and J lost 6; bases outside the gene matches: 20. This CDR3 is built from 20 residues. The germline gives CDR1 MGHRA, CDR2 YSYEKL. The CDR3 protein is CASSQRAIRTGTEGDEKLFF. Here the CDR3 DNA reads TGCGCCAGCAGCCAACGAGCCATCCGGACAGGGACGGAGGGGGATGAAAAACTGTTTTTT.

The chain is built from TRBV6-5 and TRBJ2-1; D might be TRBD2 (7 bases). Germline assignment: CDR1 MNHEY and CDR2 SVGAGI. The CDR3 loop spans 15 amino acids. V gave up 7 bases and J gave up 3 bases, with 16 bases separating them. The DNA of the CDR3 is TGTGCCAGCACCCTCGCGGGGGCGGACTACAATGAGCAGTTCTTC. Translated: CASTLAGADYNEQFF.

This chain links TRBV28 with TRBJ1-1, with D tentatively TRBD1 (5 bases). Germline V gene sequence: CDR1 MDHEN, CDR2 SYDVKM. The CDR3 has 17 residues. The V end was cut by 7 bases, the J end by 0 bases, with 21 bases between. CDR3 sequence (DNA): TGTGCCAGCACTACCTCGATAGGGGTTTTTATGAACACTGAAGCTTTCTTT. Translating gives CASTTSIGVFMNTEAFF. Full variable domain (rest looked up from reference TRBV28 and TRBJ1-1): DVKVTQSSRYLVKRTGEKVFLECVQDMDHENMFWYRQDPGLGLRLIYFSYDVKMKEKGDIPEGYSVSREKKERFSLILESASTNQTSMYLCASTTSIGVFMNTEAFFGQGTRLTVV.

The DNA of the CDR3 is TGCAGCGTTGGGTCAGGGGCGGACACAGATACGCAGTATTTT. Amino acid sequence: CSVGSGADTDTQYF. This chain links TRBV29-1 with TRBJ2-3; perhaps TRBD1 as D (6 bases). CDR3 length equals 14 residues. Trimming cost V 4 bases and J 2 bases, with 13 bases left between them. CDR1 and CDR2 (germline): SQVTM, ANQGSEA.

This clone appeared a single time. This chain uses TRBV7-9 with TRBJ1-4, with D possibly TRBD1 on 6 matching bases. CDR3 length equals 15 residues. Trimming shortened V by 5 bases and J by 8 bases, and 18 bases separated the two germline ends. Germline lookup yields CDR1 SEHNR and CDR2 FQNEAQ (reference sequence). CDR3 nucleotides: TGTGCCAGCAGCCCACCCCGGGACAATGGAGAAAAACTGTTTTTT. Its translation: CASSPPRDNGEKLFF.

The DNA for the CDR3 is TGTGCCAGTACCTTAGAGTATAGCAATCAGCCCCAGCATTTT. This codes for CASTLEYSNQPQHF. The chain is built from TRBV19 and TRBJ1-5; D gene uncertain. Germline assignment: CDR1 LNHDA and CDR2 SQIVND (reference sequence). This CDR3 region has 14 residues. With 7 bases removed from V and 0 bases from J, the gap between germline ends came to 10 bases.

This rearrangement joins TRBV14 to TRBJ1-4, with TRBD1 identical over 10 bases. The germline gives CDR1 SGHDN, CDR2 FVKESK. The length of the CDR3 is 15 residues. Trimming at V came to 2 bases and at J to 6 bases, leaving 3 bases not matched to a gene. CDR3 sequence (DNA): TGTGCCAGCAGCCAACTCGGACAGGGGGATGAAAAACTGTTTTTT. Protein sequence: CASSQLGQGDEKLFF. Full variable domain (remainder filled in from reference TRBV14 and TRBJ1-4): EAGVTQFPSHSVIEKGQTVTLRCDPISGHDNLYWYRRVMGKEIKFLLHFVKESKQDESGMPNNRFLAERTGGTYSTLKVQPAELEDSGVYFCASSQLGQGDEKLFFGSGTQLSVL.

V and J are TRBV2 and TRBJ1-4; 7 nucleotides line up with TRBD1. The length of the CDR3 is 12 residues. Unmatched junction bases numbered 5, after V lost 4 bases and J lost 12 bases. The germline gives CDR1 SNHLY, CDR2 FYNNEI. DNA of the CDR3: TGTGCCAGCAGTGGGGACAGCCAGCAACTGTTTTTT. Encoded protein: CASSGDSQQLFF.

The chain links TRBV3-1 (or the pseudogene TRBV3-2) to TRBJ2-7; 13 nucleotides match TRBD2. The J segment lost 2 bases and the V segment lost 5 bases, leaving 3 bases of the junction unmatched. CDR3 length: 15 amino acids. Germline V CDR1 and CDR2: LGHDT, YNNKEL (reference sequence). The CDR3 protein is CASSGGLAGAYEQYF. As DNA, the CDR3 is TGTGCCAGCAGCGGAGGACTAGCGGGGGCCTACGAGCAGTACTTC.

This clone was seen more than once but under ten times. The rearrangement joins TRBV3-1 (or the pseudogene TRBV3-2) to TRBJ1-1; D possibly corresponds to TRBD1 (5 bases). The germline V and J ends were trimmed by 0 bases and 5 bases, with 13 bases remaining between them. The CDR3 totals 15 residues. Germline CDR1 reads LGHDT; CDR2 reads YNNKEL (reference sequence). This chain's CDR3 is CASSQEGTLRTEAFF. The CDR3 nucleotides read TGTGCCAGCAGCCAAGAAGGGACTTTACGGACTGAAGCTTTCTTT.

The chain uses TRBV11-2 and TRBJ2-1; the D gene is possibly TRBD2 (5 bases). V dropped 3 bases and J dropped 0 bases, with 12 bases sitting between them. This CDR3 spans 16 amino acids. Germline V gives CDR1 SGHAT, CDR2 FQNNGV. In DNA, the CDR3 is TGTGCCAGCAGCTTCGGTGGGAGACCCTCCTACAATGAGCAGTTCTTC. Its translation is CASSFGGRPSYNEQFF.

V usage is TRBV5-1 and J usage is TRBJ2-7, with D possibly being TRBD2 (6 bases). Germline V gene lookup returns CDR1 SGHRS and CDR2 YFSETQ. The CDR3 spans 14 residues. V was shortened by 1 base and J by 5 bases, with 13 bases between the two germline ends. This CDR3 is CASSLLSGGNEQYF. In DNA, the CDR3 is TGCGCCAGCAGCTTGCTCTCTGGGGGGAACGAGCAGTACTTC. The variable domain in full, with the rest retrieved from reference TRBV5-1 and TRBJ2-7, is KAGVTQTPRYLIKTRGQQVTLSCSPISGHRSVSWYQQTPGQGLQFLFEYFSETQRNKGNFPGRFSGRQFSNSRSEMNVSTLELGDSALYLCASSLLSGGNEQYFGPGTRLTVT.

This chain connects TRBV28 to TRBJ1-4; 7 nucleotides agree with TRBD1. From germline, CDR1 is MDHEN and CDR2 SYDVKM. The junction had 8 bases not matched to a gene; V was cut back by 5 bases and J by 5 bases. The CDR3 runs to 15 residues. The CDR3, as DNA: TGTGCCAGCAGTGACATAGGGGGCAGGAATGAAAAACTGTTTTTT. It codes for CASSDIGGRNEKLFF.

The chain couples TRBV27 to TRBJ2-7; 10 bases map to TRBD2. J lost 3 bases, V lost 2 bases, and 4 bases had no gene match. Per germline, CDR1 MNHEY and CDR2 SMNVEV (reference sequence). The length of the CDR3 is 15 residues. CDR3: CASSLSASGGYEQYF. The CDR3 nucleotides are TGTGCCAGCAGTTTAAGCGCTAGCGGGGGCTACGAGCAGTACTTC.

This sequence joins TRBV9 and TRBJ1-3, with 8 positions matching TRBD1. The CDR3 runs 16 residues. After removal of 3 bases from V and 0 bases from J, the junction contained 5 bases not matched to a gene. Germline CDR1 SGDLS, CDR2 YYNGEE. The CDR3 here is CASSAWTGISGNTIYF. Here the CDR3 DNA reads TGTGCCAGCAGCGCTTGGACAGGGATCTCTGGAAACACCATATATTTT.

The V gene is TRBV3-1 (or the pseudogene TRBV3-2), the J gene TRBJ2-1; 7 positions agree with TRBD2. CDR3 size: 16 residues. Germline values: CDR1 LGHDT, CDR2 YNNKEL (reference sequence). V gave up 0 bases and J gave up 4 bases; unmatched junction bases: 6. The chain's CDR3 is CASSQESSGFYNEQFF. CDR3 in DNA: TGTGCCAGCAGCCAAGAGTCTAGCGGATTTTACAATGAGCAGTTCTTC.

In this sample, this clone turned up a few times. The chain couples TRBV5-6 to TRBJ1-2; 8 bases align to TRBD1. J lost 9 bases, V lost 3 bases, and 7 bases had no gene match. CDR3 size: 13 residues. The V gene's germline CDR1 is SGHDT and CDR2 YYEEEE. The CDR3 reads CASSSLGQDSYTF. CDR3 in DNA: TGTGCCAGCAGCTCCTTGGGACAGGACAGCTACACCTTC.

CDR3 nucleotides: TGTGCCCAGACAGGGGGAGGTGAAAAACTGTTTTTT. This sequence encodes CAQTGGGEKLFF. The chain recombines TRBV30 with TRBJ1-4, with 9 bases aligning to TRBD1. There are 12 residues in the CDR3. Germline lookup yields CDR1 GTSNPN and CDR2 SVGIG (reference sequence). After removal of 8 bases from V and 7 bases from J, the junction contained 5 bases not matched to a gene.

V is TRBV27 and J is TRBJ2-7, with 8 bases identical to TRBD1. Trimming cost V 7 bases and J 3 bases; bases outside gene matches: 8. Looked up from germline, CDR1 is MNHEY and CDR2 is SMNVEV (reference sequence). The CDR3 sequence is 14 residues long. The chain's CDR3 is CASTSWDRIYEQYF. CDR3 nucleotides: TGTGCCAGCACTTCGTGGGACAGGATCTACGAGCAGTACTTC.

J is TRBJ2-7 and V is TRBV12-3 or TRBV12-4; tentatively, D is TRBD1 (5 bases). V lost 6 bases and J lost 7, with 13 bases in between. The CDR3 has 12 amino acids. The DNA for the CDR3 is TGTGCCAGCAGCCTTGGCAGGGTTGAGCAGTACTTC. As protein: CASSLGRVEQYF.

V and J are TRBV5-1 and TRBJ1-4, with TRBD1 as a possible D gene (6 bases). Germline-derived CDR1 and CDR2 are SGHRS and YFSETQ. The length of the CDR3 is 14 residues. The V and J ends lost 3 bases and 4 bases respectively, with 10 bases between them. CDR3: CASSYRDGNEKLFF. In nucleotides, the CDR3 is TGCGCCAGCAGCTACAGGGATGGTAATGAAAAACTGTTTTTT.

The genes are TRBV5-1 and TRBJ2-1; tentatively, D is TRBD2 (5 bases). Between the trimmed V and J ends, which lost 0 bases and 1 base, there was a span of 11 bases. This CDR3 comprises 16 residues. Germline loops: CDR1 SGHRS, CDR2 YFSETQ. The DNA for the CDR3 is TGCGCCAGCAGCTTGGCTGGGAGCCCTTCCTACAATGAGCAGTTCTTC. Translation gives CASSLAGSPSYNEQFF.

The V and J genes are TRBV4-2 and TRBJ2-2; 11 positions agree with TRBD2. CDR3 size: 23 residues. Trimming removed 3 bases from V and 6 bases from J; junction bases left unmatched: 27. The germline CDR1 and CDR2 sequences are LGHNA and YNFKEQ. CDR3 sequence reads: CASSHIRGGVLAGDPVSAGELFF. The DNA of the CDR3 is TGTGCCAGCAGCCACATAAGGGGCGGGGTACTAGCGGGGGACCCGGTAAGCGCCGGGGAGCTGTTTTTT.